This entry concerns a single TCR beta chain. Those who participated ranged in age from about 18 to 89 years and resided in 20 to 25 US areas. Cohort 3 recovered donors had two negative PCRs, clearance, or symptom resolution. This sample was taken from a study of blood T cell repertoires in COVID-19. The overall study: The United States, Italy and Spain supplied acute and convalescent COVID-19 samples. From T cells, B-cell-depleted T cells, or PBMCs came the material, which was cDNA or gDNA.

After removal of 5 bases from V and 2 bases from J, the junction contained 9 bases not matched to a gene. Germline V gene data show CDR1 as SEHNR and CDR2 as FQNEAQ (reference sequence). The CDR3 loop spans 16 amino acids. Here immunoSEQ multiplex PCR was the method, and the copy in TCRdb shows in-frame clones only, minus some. This sample yields fewer than 300,000 clones, of which approximately 85% are seen a single time; around 4.5% belongs to the top ten. V and J are TRBV7-9 and TRBJ2-1; 7 bases map to TRBD1. The sequence came from a young woman who had recovered from COVID-19. What was sequenced was PBMCs or T cells enriched from blood (not recorded which). In nucleotides, the CDR3 is TGTGCCAGCAGCGACCCAGGGACAGTTCCCTACAATGAGCAGTTCTTC. Translated: CASSDPGTVPYNEQFF.